This T cell receptor beta chain originates from a study of shared clonotypes between healthy human individuals. CDR1 and CDR2 from the germline V gene are GTSNPN and SVGIG (reference sequence). Trimming removed 7 bases at V and 0 bases at J, with 10 bases between. The CDR3 has 12 residues. The authors distributed each subset's genomic DNA evenly over several immunoSEQ plates. The method was immunoSEQ multiplex PCR; TCRdb's version includes in-frame clones alone and lacks a portion of them. The data contain around 1,000,000 clones, 60% to 85% of them singletons. Sequenced: memory CD4+ T cells from PBMCs. Described subset: CD45RA-negative fraction. The TCR was taken from a man between 18 and 29 years old in good health. Some clones in this sample may be carry-over from other donors' samples. The chain links TRBV30 to TRBJ2-7; the D is unclear. CDR3 DNA sequence: TGTGCCTCTGGACGGAACTCCTACGAGCAGTACTTC. Translation gives CASGRNSYEQYF.